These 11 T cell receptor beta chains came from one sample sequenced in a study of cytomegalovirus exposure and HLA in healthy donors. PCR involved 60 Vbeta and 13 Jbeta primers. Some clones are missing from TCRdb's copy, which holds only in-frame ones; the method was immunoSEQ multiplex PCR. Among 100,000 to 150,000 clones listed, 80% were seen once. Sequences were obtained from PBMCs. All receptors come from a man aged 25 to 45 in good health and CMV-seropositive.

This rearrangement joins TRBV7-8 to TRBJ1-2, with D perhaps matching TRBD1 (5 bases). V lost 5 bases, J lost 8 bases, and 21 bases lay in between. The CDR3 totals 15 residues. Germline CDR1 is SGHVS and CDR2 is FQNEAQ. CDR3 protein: CASSQRGAEWEGYTF. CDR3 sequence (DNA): TGTGCCAGCAGCCAACGCGGGGCCGAGTGGGAAGGCTACACCTTC. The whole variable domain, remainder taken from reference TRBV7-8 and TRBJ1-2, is GAGVSQSPRYKVAKRGQDVALRCDPISGHVSLFWYQQALGQGPEFLTYFQNEAQLDKSGLPSDRFFAERPEGSVSTLKIQRTQQEDSAVYLCASSQRGAEWEGYTFGSGTRLTVV.

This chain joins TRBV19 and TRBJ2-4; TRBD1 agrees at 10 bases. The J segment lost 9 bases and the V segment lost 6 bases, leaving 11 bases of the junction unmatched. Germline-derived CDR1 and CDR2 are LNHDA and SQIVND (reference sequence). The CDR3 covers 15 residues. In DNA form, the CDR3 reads TGTGCCAGTAGCCAGTCCGGGACAGGGGTAACCATTCAGTACTTC. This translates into CASSQSGTGVTIQYF.

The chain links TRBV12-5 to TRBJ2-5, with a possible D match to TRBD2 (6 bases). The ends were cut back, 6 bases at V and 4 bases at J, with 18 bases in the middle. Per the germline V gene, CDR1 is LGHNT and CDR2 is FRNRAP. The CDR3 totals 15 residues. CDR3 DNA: TGTGCTAGTGGCCCGGGACTTCTCCTCCGAGAGACCCAGTACTTC. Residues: CASGPGLLLRETQYF.

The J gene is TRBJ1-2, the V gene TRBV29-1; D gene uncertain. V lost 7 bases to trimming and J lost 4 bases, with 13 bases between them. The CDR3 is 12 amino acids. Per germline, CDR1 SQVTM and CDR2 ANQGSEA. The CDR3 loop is CSGLEDVYGYTF. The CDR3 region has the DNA TGCAGCGGACTGGAGGACGTCTATGGCTACACCTTC.

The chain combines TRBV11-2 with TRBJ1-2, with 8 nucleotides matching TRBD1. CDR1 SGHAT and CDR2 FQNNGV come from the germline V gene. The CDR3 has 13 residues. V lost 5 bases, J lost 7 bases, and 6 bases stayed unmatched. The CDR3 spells CASSRGQGVGYTF. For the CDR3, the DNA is TGTGCCAGCAGCCGTGGACAGGGTGTTGGCTACACCTTC. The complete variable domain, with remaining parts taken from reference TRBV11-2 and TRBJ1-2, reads EAGVAQSPRYKIIEKRQSVAFWCNPISGHATLYWYQQILGQGPKLLIQFQNNGVVDDSQLPKDRFSAERLKGVDSTLKIQPAKLEDSAVYLCASSRGQGVGYTFGSGTRLTVV.

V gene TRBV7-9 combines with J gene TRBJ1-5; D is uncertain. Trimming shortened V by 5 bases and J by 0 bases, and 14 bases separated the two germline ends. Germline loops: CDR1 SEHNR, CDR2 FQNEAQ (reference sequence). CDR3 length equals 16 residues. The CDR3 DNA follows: TGTGCCAGCAGCCCCCTTTTTTATTTTAGCAATCAGCCCCAGCATTTT. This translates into CASSPLFYFSNQPQHF.

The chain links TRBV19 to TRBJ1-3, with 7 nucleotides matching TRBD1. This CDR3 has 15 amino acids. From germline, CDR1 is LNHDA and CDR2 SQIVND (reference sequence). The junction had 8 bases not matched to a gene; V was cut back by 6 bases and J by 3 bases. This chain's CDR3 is CASSNTGVGGNTIYF. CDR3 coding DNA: TGTGCCAGTAGCAATACAGGGGTTGGTGGAAACACCATATATTTT.

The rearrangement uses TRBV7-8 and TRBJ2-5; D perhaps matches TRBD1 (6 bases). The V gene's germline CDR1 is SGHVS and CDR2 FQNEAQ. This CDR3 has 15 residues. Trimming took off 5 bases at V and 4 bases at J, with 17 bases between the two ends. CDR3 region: CASSPGQSLRETQYF. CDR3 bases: TGTGCCAGCAGCCCTGGACAGAGCCTCCGAGAGACCCAGTACTTC.

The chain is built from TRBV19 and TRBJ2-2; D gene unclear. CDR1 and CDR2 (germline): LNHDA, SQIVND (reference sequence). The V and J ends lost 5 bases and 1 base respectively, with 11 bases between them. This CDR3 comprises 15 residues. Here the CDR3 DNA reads TGTGCCAGTAGTCGGTTGCACCAGAACACCGGGGAGCTGTTTTTT. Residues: CASSRLHQNTGELFF.

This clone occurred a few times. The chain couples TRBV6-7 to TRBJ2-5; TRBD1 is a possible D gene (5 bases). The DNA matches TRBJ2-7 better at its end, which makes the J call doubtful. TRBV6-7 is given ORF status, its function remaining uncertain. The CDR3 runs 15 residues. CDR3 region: CASSYSPTVSYEQYF. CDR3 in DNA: TGTGCCAGCAGTTACTCGCCGACAGTGAGCTACGAGCAGTACTTC.

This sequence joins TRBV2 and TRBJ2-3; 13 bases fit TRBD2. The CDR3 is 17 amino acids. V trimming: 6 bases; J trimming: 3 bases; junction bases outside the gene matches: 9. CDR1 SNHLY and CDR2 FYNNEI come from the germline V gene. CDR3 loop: CASRVTSGGARTDTQYF. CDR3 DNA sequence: TGTGCCAGCAGGGTCACTAGCGGGGGGGCGCGGACAGATACGCAGTATTTT. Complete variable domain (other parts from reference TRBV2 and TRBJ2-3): EPEVTQTPSHQVTQMGQEVILRCVPISNHLYFYWYRQILGQKVEFLVSFYNNEISEKSEIFDDQFSVERPDGSNFTLKIRSTKLEDSAMYFCASRVTSGGARTDTQYFGPGTRLTVL.